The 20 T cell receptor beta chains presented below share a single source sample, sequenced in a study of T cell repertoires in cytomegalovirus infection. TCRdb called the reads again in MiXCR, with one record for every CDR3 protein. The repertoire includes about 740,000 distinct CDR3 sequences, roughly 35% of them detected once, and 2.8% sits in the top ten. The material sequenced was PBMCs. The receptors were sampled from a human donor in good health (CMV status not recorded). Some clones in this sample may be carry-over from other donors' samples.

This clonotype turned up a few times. The CDR3 is CASSLVWGVEQYF. DNA of the CDR3: TGTGCCAGCAGCTTAGTGTGGGGAGTCGAGCAGTACTTC. The chain uses TRBV11-1 and TRBJ2-7; weak D call: TRBD2 (5 bases). CDR3 length: 13 amino acids. Trimming shortened V by 1 base and J by 6 bases, and 10 bases separated the two germline ends. CDR1 is SGHAT, CDR2 FQDESV, per germline (reference sequence).

The CDR3 protein is CASSLTRGDRNEQFF. CDR3 nucleotides: TGTGCCAGCAGCCTTACCAGGGGAGATCGCAATGAGCAGTTCTTC. This rearrangement joins TRBV12-3 or TRBV12-4 to TRBJ2-1; TRBD1 is a possible D gene (6 bases). The ends were cut back, 6 bases at V and 6 bases at J, with 18 bases in the middle. The CDR3 length is 15 residues.

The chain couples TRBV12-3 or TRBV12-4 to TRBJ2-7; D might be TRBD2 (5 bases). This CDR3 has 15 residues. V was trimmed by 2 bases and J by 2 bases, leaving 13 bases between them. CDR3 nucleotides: TGTGCCAGCAGTTTAAACTTAGGACTTACCTACGAGCAGTACTTC. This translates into CASSLNLGLTYEQYF.

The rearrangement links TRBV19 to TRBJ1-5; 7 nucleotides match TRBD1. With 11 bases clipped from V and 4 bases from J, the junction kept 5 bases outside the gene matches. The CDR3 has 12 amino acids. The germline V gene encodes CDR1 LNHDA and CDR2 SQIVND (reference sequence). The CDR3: CAVQTGNQPQHF. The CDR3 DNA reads TGTGCCGTTCAGACAGGGAATCAGCCCCAGCATTTT.

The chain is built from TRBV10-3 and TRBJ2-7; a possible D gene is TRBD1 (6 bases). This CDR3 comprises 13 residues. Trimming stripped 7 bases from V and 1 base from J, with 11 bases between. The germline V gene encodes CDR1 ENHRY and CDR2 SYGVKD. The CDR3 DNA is TGTGCCATCAATACAGGGAGTTCCTACGAGCAGTACTTC. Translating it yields CAINTGSSYEQYF.

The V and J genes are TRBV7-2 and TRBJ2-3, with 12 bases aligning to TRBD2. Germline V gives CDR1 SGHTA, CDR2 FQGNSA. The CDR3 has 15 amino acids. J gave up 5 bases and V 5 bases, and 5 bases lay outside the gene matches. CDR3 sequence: CASSASGGAVDTQYF. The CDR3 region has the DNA TGTGCCAGCAGCGCTAGCGGGGGGGCGGTAGATACGCAGTATTTT.

This CDR3 reads CASSLTGQIEDTQYF. CDR3 DNA sequence: TGTGCCAGCAGCTTGACAGGGCAGATAGAAGATACGCAGTATTTT. The rearrangement uses TRBV5-8 and TRBJ2-3; D is possibly TRBD1 (6 bases). Germline CDR1 is SGHTS and CDR2 is YDEGEE. The V end lost 1 base, the J end lost 5 bases, and 14 bases lay between the germline ends. The CDR3 spans 15 residues.

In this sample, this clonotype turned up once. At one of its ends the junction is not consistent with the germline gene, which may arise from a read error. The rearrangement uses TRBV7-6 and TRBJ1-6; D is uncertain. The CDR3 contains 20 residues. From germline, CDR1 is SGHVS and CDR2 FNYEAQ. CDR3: CASSLDQAVTFRSYNSPLQF. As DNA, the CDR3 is TGTGCCAGCAGCTTAGATCAGGCAGTAACATTCCGCTCCTATAATTCACCCCTCCAATTT.

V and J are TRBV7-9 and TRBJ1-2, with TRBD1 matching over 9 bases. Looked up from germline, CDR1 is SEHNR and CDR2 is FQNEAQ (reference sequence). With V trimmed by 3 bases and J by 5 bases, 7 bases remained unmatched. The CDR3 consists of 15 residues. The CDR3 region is CASSLGTGLPYGYTF. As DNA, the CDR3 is TGTGCCAGCAGCTTGGGGACAGGGCTCCCTTATGGCTACACCTTC.

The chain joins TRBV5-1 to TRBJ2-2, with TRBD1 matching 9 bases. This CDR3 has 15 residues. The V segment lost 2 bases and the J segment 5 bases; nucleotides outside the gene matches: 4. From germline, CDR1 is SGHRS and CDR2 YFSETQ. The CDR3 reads CASSFWTGVTGELFF. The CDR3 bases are TGCGCCAGCAGCTTCTGGACAGGGGTGACCGGGGAGCTGTTTTTT. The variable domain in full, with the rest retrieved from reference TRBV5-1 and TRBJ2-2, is KAGVTQTPRYLIKTRGQQVTLSCSPISGHRSVSWYQQTPGQGLQFLFEYFSETQRNKGNFPGRFSGRQFSNSRSEMNVSTLELGDSALYLCASSFWTGVTGELFFGEGSRLTVL.

CDR3 in DNA: TGTGCCAGCAGCCCGACTAGTATCCCAGATACGCAGTATTTT. Translation gives CASSPTSIPDTQYF. This chain joins TRBV7-2 and TRBJ2-3, with D possibly matching TRBD2 (6 bases). The germline gives CDR1 SGHTA, CDR2 FQGNSA. The V gene lost 5 bases and the J gene lost 4 bases, with 13 bases spanning the gap. This CDR3 is 14 amino acids long.

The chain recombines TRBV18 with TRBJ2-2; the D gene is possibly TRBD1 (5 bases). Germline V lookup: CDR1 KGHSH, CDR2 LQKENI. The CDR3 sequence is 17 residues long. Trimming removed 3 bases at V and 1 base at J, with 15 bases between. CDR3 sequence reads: CASSPPAGNGNTGELFF. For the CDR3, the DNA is TGTGCCAGCTCACCTCCTGCAGGGAACGGGAACACCGGGGAGCTGTTTTTT.

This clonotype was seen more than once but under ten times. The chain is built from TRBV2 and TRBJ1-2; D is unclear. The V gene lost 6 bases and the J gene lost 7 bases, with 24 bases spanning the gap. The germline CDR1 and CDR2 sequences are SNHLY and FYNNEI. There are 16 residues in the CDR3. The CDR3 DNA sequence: TGTGCCAGCAGCGTATTCGATAATCCGCCCAAGGGTGGCTACACCTTC. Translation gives CASSVFDNPPKGGYTF. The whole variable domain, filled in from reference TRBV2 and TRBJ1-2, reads EPEVTQTPSHQVTQMGQEVILRCVPISNHLYFYWYRQILGQKVEFLVSFYNNEISEKSEIFDDQFSVERPDGSNFTLKIRSTKLEDSAMYFCASSVFDNPPKGGYTFGSGTRLTVV.

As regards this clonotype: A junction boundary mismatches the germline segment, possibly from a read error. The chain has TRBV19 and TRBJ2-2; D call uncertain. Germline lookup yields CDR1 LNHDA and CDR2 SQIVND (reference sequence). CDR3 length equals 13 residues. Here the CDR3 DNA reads TGTGCCAGTAGTCCCGTAGGAGTCGGTGAGCTGGTTTTT. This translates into CASSPVGVGELVF.

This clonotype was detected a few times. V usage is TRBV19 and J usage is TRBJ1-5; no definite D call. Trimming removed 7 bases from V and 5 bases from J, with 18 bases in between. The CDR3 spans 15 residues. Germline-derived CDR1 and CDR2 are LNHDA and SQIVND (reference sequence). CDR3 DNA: TGTGCCAGTACCAACCACGAGGGTATTGATCAGCCCCAGCATTTT. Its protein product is CASTNHEGIDQPQHF.

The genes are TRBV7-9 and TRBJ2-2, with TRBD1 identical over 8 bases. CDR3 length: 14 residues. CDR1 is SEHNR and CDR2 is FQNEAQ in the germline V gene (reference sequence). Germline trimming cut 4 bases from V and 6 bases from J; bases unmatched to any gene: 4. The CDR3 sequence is CASSWGQAPGELFF. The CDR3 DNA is TGTGCCAGCAGCTGGGGACAGGCGCCCGGGGAGCTGTTTTTT. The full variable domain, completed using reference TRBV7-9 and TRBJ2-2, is DTGVSQNPRHKITKRGQNVTFRCDPISEHNRLYWYRQTLGQGPEFLTYFQNEAQLEKSRLLSDRFSAERPKGSFSTLEIQRTEQGDSAMYLCASSWGQAPGELFFGEGSRLTVL.

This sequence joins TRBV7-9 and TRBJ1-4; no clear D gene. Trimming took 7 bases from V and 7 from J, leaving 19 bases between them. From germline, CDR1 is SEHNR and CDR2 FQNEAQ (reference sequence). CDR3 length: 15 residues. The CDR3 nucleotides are TGTGCCAGCACCTCTAGGGAGGGTTCGGGTGAAAAACTGTTTTTT. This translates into CASTSREGSGEKLFF.

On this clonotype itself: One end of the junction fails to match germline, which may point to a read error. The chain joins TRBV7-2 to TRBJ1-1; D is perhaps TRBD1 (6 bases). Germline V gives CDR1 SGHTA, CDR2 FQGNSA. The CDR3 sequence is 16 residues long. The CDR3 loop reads CASSLAGGMPGTEAYF. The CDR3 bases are TGTGCAAGCAGCTTAGCTGGGGGCATGCCCGGCACTGAAGCTTACTTT.

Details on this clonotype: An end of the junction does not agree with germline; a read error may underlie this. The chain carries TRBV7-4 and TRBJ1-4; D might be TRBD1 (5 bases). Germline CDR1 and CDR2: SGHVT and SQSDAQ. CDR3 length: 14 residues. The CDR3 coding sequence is TGTGCCAGCAGCCGACAGTCAACTGATGAAAAACTGTTTTTT. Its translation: CASSRQSTDEKLFF. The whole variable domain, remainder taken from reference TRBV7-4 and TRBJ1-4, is GAGVSQSPRYKVAKRGRDVALRCDSISGHVTLYWYRQTLGQGSEVLTYSQSDAQRDKSGRPSGRFSAERPERSVSTLKIQRTEQGDSAVYLCASSRQSTDEKLFFGSGTQLSVL.

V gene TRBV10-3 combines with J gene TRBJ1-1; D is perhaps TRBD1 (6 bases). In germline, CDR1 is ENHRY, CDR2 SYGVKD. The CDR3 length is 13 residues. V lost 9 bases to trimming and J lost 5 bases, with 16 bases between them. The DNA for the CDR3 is TGTGCCATTACACAGATAGGGGGTACTGAAGCTTTCTTT. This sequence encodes CAITQIGGTEAFF.